This section outlines one TCR beta chain sequence together with its context. This clone was counted between two and nine times. Its antigen target is currently unknown. Base quality data are lacking; no much larger clone is found one base away. The entire isolated RNA was reverse transcribed using the High Capacity cDNA Reverse Transcription Kit, and thus expressed TCRB transcripts were sequenced. Naive, central memory and regulatory T cell samples underwent deep immunoSEQ sequencing, averaging around 3.9 million total reads per sample. Sorted cells were lysed in RLT buffer, and RNA was extracted using DNase-treated RNeasy Micro or Mini kits according to cell number. To prevent cross-contamination, each cell subset was processed individually, whereas patient and healthy donor samples were processed jointly. TCRB sequences were amplified from cDNA with the immunoSEQ multiplex PCR, producing 87-bp fragments spanning the CDR3 region. Sequencing of the amplicons was performed on the Illumina HiSeq platform. The study's processing was this. PCR bias was corrected computationally using synthetic template baselines, and reads within Hamming distance 2 were collapsed, with unmergeable singletons discarded. Reads were aligned to IMGT to assign V, D and J genes, CDR3 length, and insertions or deletions at six rearrangement sites. Within each subset, clonotype counts were normalized to the number of sorted cells before true diversity and Gini coefficients were calculated with the tcR R package. Repertoire sharing was quantified using the overlap coefficient calculated on TCRB nucleotide sequences. Out-of-frame TCRB sequences from naive cells were analyzed to stand in for the pre-selection repertoire. TCRdb limited this immuneACCESS table to in-frame rearrangements with V and J called. A share of clones is missing; checked studies link under half to unresolved V genes, and the rest is unexplained. D and trimming were read from the DNA, whereas the V and J calls and clone size are those reported in that table. Within this sample are about 640,000 clones, with roughly 12% of them counted one time only. The ten largest clones take up roughly 0.11% of the sample.

Each donor gave one peripheral blood draw, roughly 110 mL on average, collected into heparinised tubes. Using a panel that included CD45RO, CCR7, CD25, CD127, CD95 and CD27, naive, central memory, regulatory and stem cell-like memory CD4+ T cells were sorted on a BD FACSAria II. All sorted populations exceeded 95% purity. PBMCs were isolated immediately by Lymphoprep density gradient centrifugation and stained directly without culture. Samples were stained and sorted in pairs, with one healthy donor and one patient per experiment, so that batch effects were minimized. This record comes from a study of beta chain features in type 1 diabetes (dated by TCRdb to the late 2010s). With regard to the full study: Mean age, gender distribution, total cell number and subset yield were not different between patients and healthy donors. A total of about 100,000,000 sorted cells were examined across all samples, and RNA yield correlated strongly with the number of cells per subset. Regulatory and stem cell-like memory subsets were isolated from only 8 patients and about 8 healthy donors, whereas naive and central memory subsets came from all 30 or so donors. The study compared TCRB repertoires of sorted circulating CD4+ T cell subsets between recently diagnosed type 1 diabetes patients and matched healthy donors.

In the germline V gene, CDR1 corresponds to SGHTA and CDR2 to FQGNSA. The junction shows trimming of 5 bases on V and 0 bases on J, plus 13 bases between the germline ends. The CDR3 measures 15 amino acids from cysteine to phenylalanine. Only the CDR3 DNA is retained, 45 bases long and in frame from the first base. Paper-wide results and their limitations: At VDJ recombination sites, type 1 diabetes patients had fewer insertions and more deleted nucleotides, which implies abnormalities in thymic rearrangement. Type 1 diabetes patients showed a moderate but significant shortening of TCRB CDR3 length in all four CD4+ subsets. Because cDNA rather than genomic DNA was sequenced, highly expressing activated cells could have been over-represented, although no difference in activation and CD3 levels was found between groups. PCR may preferentially amplify shorter templates, but because patient and control samples were amplified and corrected together, any resulting skew would affect both groups equally. Naive, central memory and regulatory TCRB repertoires appeared more similar among patients than among healthy donors. Because small numbers of individuals were included in the HLA sub-analyses, any influence of HLA type on TCRB rearrangement was left unresolved.

Input material: naive CD4+ T cells from blood. Read against the paper, the sample's cell subset or site label means: true naive CD4+ T cells. The source is a man younger than 45 with type 1 diabetes. The chain was built from TRBV7-2 and TRBJ1-2; the D gene is possibly TRBD1, with 5 bases matching. The nucleotides are TGTGCCAGCAGCCCGGGGGGGTCTGCTAACTATGGCTACACCTTC. This yields the protein CASSPGGSANYGYTF.